Each of the 30 T cell receptor beta chains below was sequenced from the same sample in a study of post-analysis software for immune sequencing data (dated by TCRdb to about 2015). The protocol used for the library was PCR. TCRdb shows the sequencer as Illumina HiSeq 2500. To reduce PCR and sequencing biases, unique molecular identifiers were incorporated into the TCR beta cDNA libraries. TCRdb trimmed the raw reads at Q25, called clones with MiXCR and kept productive beta chains. Each record represents a unique CDR3 protein, reported with the most common genes and DNA among its rows. The sample table shows 650,000 to 850,000 distinct CDR3 sequences, and around 50% are seen once. Under 6% of the sample is in the top ten clones. No antigens are known for them. Summary of the overall study and its limitations: A handful of TRBV segments, including TRBV5-6, TRBV5-1 and TRBV20-1, were significantly more frequent in patients than controls.

Sequences were obtained from blood. The receptors derive from a girl aged 10-17 years with multiple sclerosis.

In this sample, this clonotype turned up a few times. The chain uses TRBV5-1 and TRBJ2-5; the D is unclear. The germline V gene encodes CDR1 SGHRS and CDR2 YFSETQ. V was trimmed by 0 bases and J by 1 base, leaving 22 bases between them. This CDR3 contains 19 residues. The CDR3 spells CASSLVSLDFGRLQETQYF. CDR3 DNA sequence: TGCGCCAGCAGCTTGGTTAGCTTGGATTTTGGACGACTCCAAGAGACCCAGTACTTC.

Regarding this clonotype: At one end, the junction sequence differs from germline, possibly due to a read error. The rearrangement links TRBV7-2 to TRBJ1-2; D is ambiguous. The germline V gene encodes CDR1 SGHTA and CDR2 FQGNSA. This CDR3 is built from 15 residues. The CDR3 sequence: CASRLLPERDYGYTF. Here the CDR3 DNA reads TGCGCCAGCAGATTACTCCCGGAACGAGACTATGGCTACACCTTC.

This chain links TRBV29-1 with TRBJ2-2; D not resolved. The length of the CDR3 is 14 residues. Germline CDR1 reads SQVTM; CDR2 reads ANQGSEA. V lost 6 bases and J 0 bases, leaving 11 bases between the germline ends. CDR3 protein: CSVGVKSNTGELFF. Here the CDR3 DNA reads TGCAGCGTCGGAGTCAAATCGAACACCGGGGAGCTGTTTTTT.

This clonotype was observed a handful of times. The V and J genes are TRBV29-1 and TRBJ2-3; a weak D match, TRBD2 (5 bases). Per the germline V gene, CDR1 is SQVTM and CDR2 is ANQGSEA. The CDR3 consists of 14 residues. V was shortened by 2 bases and J by 5 bases, with 14 bases between the two germline ends. The CDR3 is CSVEPTIRVDTQYF. DNA for the CDR3: TGCAGCGTTGAACCGACTATACGGGTAGATACGCAGTATTTT.

The chain joins TRBV5-1 to TRBJ2-5; the match to TRBD1 covers 7 bases. Near its end, the DNA agrees better with TRBJ2-7, so the J call may be wrong. Germline-derived CDR1 and CDR2 are SGHRS and YFSETQ. This CDR3 comprises 15 residues. The CDR3 loop reads CASSRGQPSPYEQYF. The CDR3 nucleotides are TGCGCCAGCAGCAGGGGACAGCCTAGCCCCTACGAGCAGTACTTC.

This clonotype was seen only a few times. J is TRBJ1-2 and V is TRBV10-3; no clear D. The germline V gene has CDR1 ENHRY and CDR2 SYGVKD. The CDR3 totals 13 residues. The CDR3: CASRKSDGYGYTF. The CDR3 DNA sequence: TGTGCATCACGCAAATCGGACGGCTATGGCTACACCTTC.

The chain employs TRBV27 and TRBJ2-1; 9 bases agree with TRBD2. Germline V gene data show CDR1 as MNHEY and CDR2 as SMNVEV (reference sequence). The CDR3 runs to 15 residues. With V trimmed by 7 bases and J by 8 bases, 12 bases remained unmatched. The CDR3 loop reads CASIMTSGPRDEQFF. DNA for the CDR3: TGTGCCAGCATCATGACTAGCGGTCCTAGGGATGAGCAGTTCTTC.

V gene TRBV2 combines with J gene TRBJ2-3; 12 bases align to TRBD2. Germline V gives CDR1 SNHLY, CDR2 FYNNEI. The V gene end was trimmed by 8 bases and the J gene end by 0 bases; junction bases not matched to a gene: 12. This CDR3 region has 18 residues. CDR3 sequence: CASRTGTSGLSSTDTQYF. DNA of the CDR3: TGTGCCAGCCGGACTGGGACTAGCGGGCTATCTAGCACAGATACGCAGTATTTT.

The chain couples TRBV4-1 to TRBJ1-1; 11 nucleotides match TRBD1. The germline gives CDR1 MGHRA, CDR2 YSYEKL. Trimming removed 1 base from V and 5 bases from J; junction bases left unmatched: 6. The CDR3 covers 16 residues. CDR3 residues: CASSQGTGGWETEAFF. CDR3 nucleotides: TGCGCCAGCAGCCAAGGGACAGGGGGCTGGGAAACTGAAGCTTTCTTT.

This clonotype occurred many times. The gene calls are TRBV9 and TRBJ2-7, with D maybe TRBD1 (5 bases). Per germline, CDR1 SGDLS and CDR2 YYNGEE. V lost 3 bases, J lost 4 bases, and 5 bases lay in between. The CDR3 has 11 residues. The CDR3 is CASSAGYEQYF. The CDR3 DNA follows: TGTGCCAGCAGCGCAGGGTACGAGCAGTACTTC.

This sequence joins TRBV5-1 and TRBJ2-7, with 8 nucleotides matching TRBD2. CDR3 length equals 14 residues. The V gene end was trimmed by 7 bases and the J gene end by 0 bases; junction bases not matched to a gene: 6. Germline V lookup: CDR1 SGHRS, CDR2 YFSETQ. DNA of the CDR3: TGCGCCAGCTGGCGGGGGACTAGCTCCTACGAGCAGTACTTC. It yields the protein CASWRGTSSYEQYF. The whole variable domain, filled in from reference TRBV5-1 and TRBJ2-7, reads KAGVTQTPRYLIKTRGQQVTLSCSPISGHRSVSWYQQTPGQGLQFLFEYFSETQRNKGNFPGRFSGRQFSNSRSEMNVSTLELGDSALYLCASWRGTSSYEQYFGPGTRLTVT.

CDR3 in DNA: TGCGCCAGCAGCAACGACAGGGTTCCTTACGAGCAGTACTTC. Translated: CASSNDRVPYEQYF. The V call is TRBV5-1, the J call TRBJ2-5, with TRBD1 matching over 7 bases. The J call is in doubt because the DNA end fits TRBJ2-7 better. CDR1 SGHRS and CDR2 YFSETQ come from the germline V gene. This CDR3 contains 14 residues.

This chain uses TRBV15 with TRBJ1-4, with TRBD1 identical over 7 bases. The germline CDR1 and CDR2 sequences are LNHNV and YYDKDF (reference sequence). Unmatched junction bases numbered 5, after V lost 1 base and J lost 3 bases. The CDR3 contains 16 residues. CDR3 DNA: TGTGCCACCAGCAGAGGCCGGGACAGATCTAATGAAAAACTGTTTTTT. Residues: CATSRGRDRSNEKLFF. Supplemented by reference TRBV15 and TRBJ1-4, the full variable domain reads DAMVIQNPRYQVTQFGKPVTLSCSQTLNHNVMYWYQQKSSQAPKLLFHYYDKDFNNEADTPDNFQSRRPNTSFCFLDIRSPGLGDTAMYLCATSRGRDRSNEKLFFGSGTQLSVL.

This clonotype was counted between two and nine times. The chain is built from TRBV9 and TRBJ2-1, with D perhaps being TRBD1 or TRBD2 (7 bases each). V lost 0 bases and J 7 bases, leaving 17 bases between the germline ends. In germline, CDR1 is SGDLS, CDR2 YYNGEE. The CDR3 totals 16 residues. In nucleotides, the CDR3 is TGTGCCAGCAGCGTAGGGGGGGGAGCACAGGGGAATGAGCAGTTCTTC. Its protein product is CASSVGGGAQGNEQFF.

J is TRBJ1-2 and V is TRBV2, with 8 bases lining up with TRBD1. Germline lookup yields CDR1 SNHLY and CDR2 FYNNEI. This CDR3 has 12 residues. After removal of 6 bases from V and 8 bases from J, the junction contained 5 bases not matched to a gene. This chain's CDR3 is CASRPGGLGYTF. The CDR3 DNA is TGTGCCAGCAGGCCAGGGGGCTTAGGCTACACCTTC.

This chain uses TRBV12-3 or TRBV12-4 with TRBJ2-1; D unclear. V dropped 8 bases and J dropped 0 bases, with 14 bases sitting between them. There are 15 residues in the CDR3. DNA of the CDR3: TGTGCCAGCTGCCTTTTCTCCAGCTCCTACAATGAGCAGTTCTTC. Translation gives CASCLFSSSYNEQFF.

This clonotype has just a few counts. Germline is not matched at one junction end, which may reflect a read error. The rearrangement joins TRBV10-3 to TRBJ2-4, with 7 bases that match TRBD1. The assigned J gene may be wrong: the sequence end matches TRBJ2-7 better. Germline-derived CDR1 and CDR2 are ENHRY and SYGVKD. This CDR3 contains 13 residues. CDR3 region: CAFRDSLTNEQYF. Written as DNA, the CDR3 is TGTGCCTTCAGGGACAGCCTAACGAACGAGCAGTACTTC.

This clonotype was seen once. Given the absence of the conserved phenylalanine or tryptophan at the CDR3 end, a read error is likely. The V call is TRBV5-1, the J call TRBJ1-1; TRBD1 might be the D (5 bases). V shed 2 bases and J shed 1 base, with 9 bases lying between them. Per the germline V gene, CDR1 is SGHRS and CDR2 is YFSETQ. The CDR3 covers 14 residues. CDR3 protein: CASSFSGGNTEAFC. As DNA, the CDR3 is TGCGCCAGCAGCTTCAGCGGGGGGAACACTGAAGCTTTCTGT.

This clonotype was seen only once. The chain has TRBV7-9 and TRBJ2-7; 8 nucleotides line up with TRBD1. J was trimmed by 2 bases and V by 5 bases; bases with no gene match: 5. Germline lookup yields CDR1 SEHNR and CDR2 FQNEAQ (reference sequence). The CDR3 is made up of 14 amino acids. In nucleotides, the CDR3 is TGTGCCAGCAGCAAAGGGGACAGGACCTACGAGCAGTACTTC. It is translated as CASSKGDRTYEQYF.

This chain connects TRBV5-1 to TRBJ1-2; D perhaps matches TRBD1 (6 bases). Trimming pared 0 bases from V and 4 bases from J, leaving 10 bases between. CDR3 length: 14 amino acids. The germline V gene encodes CDR1 SGHRS and CDR2 YFSETQ. CDR3 residues: CASSLVDRPYGYTF. The CDR3 region has the DNA TGCGCCAGCAGCTTGGTTGACAGGCCCTATGGCTACACCTTC.

V is TRBV6-5 and J is TRBJ1-1; maybe TRBD1 (5 bases). V was cut by 1 base and J by 2 bases, with 14 bases left in between. Germline V gene data show CDR1 as MNHEY and CDR2 as SVGAGI. This CDR3 is 16 amino acids long. This chain's CDR3 is CASSYWRGLGNTEAFF. The CDR3 DNA reads as TGTGCCAGCAGTTACTGGCGGGGCCTGGGAAACACTGAAGCTTTCTTT.

CDR3 protein: CASSFGPEATNEKLFF. CDR3 sequence (DNA): TGTGCCAGCAGCTTCGGGCCGGAGGCAACTAATGAAAAACTGTTTTTT. The gene calls are TRBV7-2 and TRBJ1-4; D is undetermined. Trimming removed 3 bases from V and 0 bases from J, with 11 bases in between. Germline loops: CDR1 SGHTA, CDR2 FQGNSA. This CDR3 is 16 amino acids long.

At least ten counts were recorded for this clonotype. J is TRBJ2-1 and V is TRBV5-1, with 14 bases fitting TRBD2. Germline V CDR1 and CDR2: SGHRS, YFSETQ. This CDR3 is 15 amino acids long. V lost 5 bases and J lost 6; bases outside the gene matches: 4. The CDR3 DNA reads as TGCGCCAGCAGTTCCGGACTAGCGGGGGGCAATGAGCAGTTCTTC. Protein product: CASSSGLAGGNEQFF. The entire variable domain, with the rest obtained from reference TRBV5-1 and TRBJ2-1, is as follows: KAGVTQTPRYLIKTRGQQVTLSCSPISGHRSVSWYQQTPGQGLQFLFEYFSETQRNKGNFPGRFSGRQFSNSRSEMNVSTLELGDSALYLCASSSGLAGGNEQFFGPGTRLTVL.

The chain recombines TRBV6-5 with TRBJ2-5, with unresolved D. From germline, CDR1 is MNHEY and CDR2 SVGAGI. V lost 0 bases and J 5 bases, leaving 7 bases between the germline ends. CDR3 length: 13 residues. As DNA, the CDR3 is TGTGCCAGCAGTTACTCTAGGAGCGAGACCCAGTACTTC. Translation gives CASSYSRSETQYF.

This clonotype was counted only a few times. This rearrangement joins TRBV12-3 or TRBV12-4 to TRBJ2-1; no reliable D call. This CDR3 has 13 residues. Trimming removed 2 bases at V and 6 bases at J, with 8 bases between. In nucleotides, the CDR3 is TGTGCCAGCAGTTTATCTATCTCCAATGAGCAGTTCTTC. As protein: CASSLSISNEQFF.

This clonotype was seen a handful of times. The chain employs TRBV29-1 and TRBJ1-2; D may be TRBD1 (5 bases). Germline loops: CDR1 SQVTM, CDR2 ANQGSEA. Trimming removed 4 bases from V and 1 base from J, with 16 bases in between. The CDR3 totals 15 residues. The CDR3 nucleotides are TGCAGCGTTGTACTTGCTGGGGGTCTTAACTATGGCTACACCTTC. Protein product: CSVVLAGGLNYGYTF.

This clonotype has only one observation. The missing conserved phenylalanine or tryptophan at the end of this CDR3 makes a read error likely. The chain recombines TRBV5-1 with TRBJ2-5; 7 nucleotides align to TRBD2. The CDR3 has 15 amino acids. V was clipped by 4 bases and J by 2 bases; unmatched bases: 8. Germline assignment: CDR1 SGHRS and CDR2 YFSETQ. CDR3 nucleotides: TGCGCCAGCAGCGCTGCTGCGGGAGTGCAAGAGACCCAGTACTAC. Translation gives CASSAAAGVQETQYY.

In its sample, this clonotype was seen a few times. V usage is TRBV6-2 or TRBV6-3 and J usage is TRBJ2-3, with a weak D call TRBD1 (5 bases). The CDR3 has 14 amino acids. V was cut by 6 bases and J by 4 bases, with 14 bases left in between. CDR1 and CDR2 (germline): MNHEY, SVGEGT. The CDR3 DNA is TGTGCCAGCAGCCGCAGGGTGGTCGCAGATACGCAGTATTTT. Its protein product is CASSRRVVADTQYF.

This clonotype was counted only a few times. The chain couples TRBV25-1 to TRBJ2-7; unclear D gene. In germline, CDR1 is MGHDK, CDR2 SYGVNS. CDR3 length: 13 amino acids. V lost 5 bases and J lost 1, with 9 bases in between. CDR3 sequence (DNA): TGTGCCAGCAGTTCGGACGTATCCTACGAGCAGTACTTC. It yields the protein CASSSDVSYEQYF.

With regard to this clonotype: Sequence at one end of the junction differs from germline and may be a read error. J is TRBJ1-2 and V is TRBV7-2; D gene uncertain. Germline lookup yields CDR1 SGHTA and CDR2 FQGNSA. The CDR3 has 16 residues. The CDR3 sequence is CVSSLVWQHDNYGYTF. Here the CDR3 DNA reads TGTGTCAGCAGCTTAGTATGGCAGCATGATAACTATGGCTACACCTTC.